The text below deals with one T cell receptor beta chain. Its antigen is as yet unknown. The data originate from a study of long-term antiretroviral therapy in people with HIV. At the level of the study: Samples collected earliest predate the 2015 immediate-ART recommendation by about a decade.

An immunoSEQ assay, version v3.0, was performed at survey level. Data came from immunoSEQ multiplex PCR; TCRdb stores just in-frame clones and leaves some out. Counted here are tens of thousands of clones, 80% to 90% occurring once; the ten biggest clones make up roughly 19%. Notes on the study in general: Within the repertoire, clones expanded before ART were dominant at all time points. HIV repertoires had narrower CDR3 length ranges than controls.

Each sample contained roughly 0.85-10 million cryopreserved PBMC, thawed before DNA extraction. The CDR3 covers 19 residues. V trimming: 4 bases; J trimming: 3 bases; junction bases outside the gene matches: 15. CDR1 is MDHEN and CDR2 is SYDVKM in the germline V gene. This receptor was taken from a young man with HIV. The chain recombines TRBV28 with TRBJ2-7; 13 bases are shared with TRBD2. The material sequenced was unsorted PBMCs, taken 0.1 years before starting antiretroviral therapy. The CDR3 nucleotides read TGTGCCAGCAGTTCGGGTGGACTCACTAGCGGGAGGGCCGACTACGAGCAGTACTTC. Its translation: CASSSGGLTSGRADYEQYF.